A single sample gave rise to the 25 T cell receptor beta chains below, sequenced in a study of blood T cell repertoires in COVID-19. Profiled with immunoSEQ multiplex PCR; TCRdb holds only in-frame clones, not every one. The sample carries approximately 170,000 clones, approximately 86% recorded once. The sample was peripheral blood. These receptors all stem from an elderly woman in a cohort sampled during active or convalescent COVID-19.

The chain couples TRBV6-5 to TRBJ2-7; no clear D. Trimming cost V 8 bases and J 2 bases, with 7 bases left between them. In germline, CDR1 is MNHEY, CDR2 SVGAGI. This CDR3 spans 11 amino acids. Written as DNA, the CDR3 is TGTGCCAGCGGTCGGGCCTACGAGCAGTACGTC. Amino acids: CASGRAYEQYV.

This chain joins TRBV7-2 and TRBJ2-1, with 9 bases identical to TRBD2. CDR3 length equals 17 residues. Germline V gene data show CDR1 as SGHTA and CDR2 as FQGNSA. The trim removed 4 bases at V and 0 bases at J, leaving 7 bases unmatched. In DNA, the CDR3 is TGTGCCAGCAGCTCTACTAGCGGGCTAAGCTCCTACAATGAGCAGTTCTTC. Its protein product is CASSSTSGLSSYNEQFF.

CDR3 loop: CASSATPRLRAEAFF. CDR3 nucleotides: TGTGCCAGCAGCGCCACCCCGCGCCTGAGGGCTGAAGCTTTCTTT. The gene calls are TRBV13 and TRBJ1-1; D unclear. Trimming stripped 5 bases from V and 6 bases from J, with 19 bases between. The CDR3 sequence is 15 residues long. Per the germline V gene, CDR1 is PRHDT and CDR2 is FYEKMQ (reference sequence).

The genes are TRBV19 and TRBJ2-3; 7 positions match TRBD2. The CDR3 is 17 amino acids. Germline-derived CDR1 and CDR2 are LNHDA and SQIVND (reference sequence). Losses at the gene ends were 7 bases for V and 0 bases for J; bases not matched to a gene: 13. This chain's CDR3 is CASTNMFGGRSTDTQYF. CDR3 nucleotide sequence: TGTGCCAGTACCAACATGTTCGGGGGGAGAAGCACAGATACGCAGTATTTT.

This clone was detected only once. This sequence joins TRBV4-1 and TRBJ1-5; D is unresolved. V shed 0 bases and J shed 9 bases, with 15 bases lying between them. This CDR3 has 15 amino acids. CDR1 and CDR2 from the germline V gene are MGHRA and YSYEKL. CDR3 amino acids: CASSQEVTAGPPQHF. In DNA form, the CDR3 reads TGCGCCAGCAGCCAAGAGGTGACGGCGGGCCCGCCCCAGCATTTT.

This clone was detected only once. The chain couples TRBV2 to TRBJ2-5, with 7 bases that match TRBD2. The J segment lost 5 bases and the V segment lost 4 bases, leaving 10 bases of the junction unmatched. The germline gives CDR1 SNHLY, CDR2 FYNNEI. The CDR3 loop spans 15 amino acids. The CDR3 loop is CASSGVGRGVETQYF. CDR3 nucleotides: TGTGCCAGCAGTGGGGTCGGACGGGGGGTGGAGACCCAGTACTTC. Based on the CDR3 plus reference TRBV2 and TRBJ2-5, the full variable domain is EPEVTQTPSHQVTQMGQEVILRCVPISNHLYFYWYRQILGQKVEFLVSFYNNEISEKSEIFDDQFSVERPDGSNFTLKIRSTKLEDSAMYFCASSGVGRGVETQYFGPGTRLLVL.

The CDR3 protein is CATSRDKIATNEKLFF. Here the CDR3 DNA reads TGTGCCACCAGCAGAGATAAAATTGCAACTAATGAAAAACTGTTTTTT. V is TRBV15 and J is TRBJ1-4; D call uncertain. Germline V gene lookup returns CDR1 LNHNV and CDR2 YYDKDF (reference sequence). V shed 0 bases and J shed 0 bases, with 8 bases lying between them. There are 16 residues in the CDR3. Combining the CDR3 with reference TRBV15 and TRBJ1-4 gives the whole variable domain DAMVIQNPRYQVTQFGKPVTLSCSQTLNHNVMYWYQQKSSQAPKLLFHYYDKDFNNEADTPDNFQSRRPNTSFCFLDIRSPGLGDTAMYLCATSRDKIATNEKLFFGSGTQLSVL.

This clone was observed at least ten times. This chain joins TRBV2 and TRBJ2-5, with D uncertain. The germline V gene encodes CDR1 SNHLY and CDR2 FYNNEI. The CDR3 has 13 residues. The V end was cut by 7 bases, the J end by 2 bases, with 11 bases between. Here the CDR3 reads CASTANSQETQYF. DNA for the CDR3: TGTGCCAGCACTGCTAATTCGCAAGAGACCCAGTACTTC.

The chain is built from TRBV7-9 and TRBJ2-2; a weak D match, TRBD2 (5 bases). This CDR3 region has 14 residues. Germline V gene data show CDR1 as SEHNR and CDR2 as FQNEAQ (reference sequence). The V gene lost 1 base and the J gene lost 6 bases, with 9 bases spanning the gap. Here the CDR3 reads CASSLEAGAGELFF. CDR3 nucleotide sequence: TGTGCCAGCAGCTTAGAAGCCGGGGCCGGGGAGCTGTTTTTT.

In nucleotides, the CDR3 is TGTGCCAGCTCTCTGGGACACACGAACACTGAAGCTTTCTTT. Protein: CASSLGHTNTEAFF. This chain joins TRBV18 and TRBJ1-1, with D possibly being TRBD1 (6 bases). The CDR3 extends over 14 amino acids. Germline lookup yields CDR1 KGHSH and CDR2 LQKENI. V was clipped by 6 bases and J by 1 base, with 12 bases between them.

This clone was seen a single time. As DNA, the CDR3 is TGTGCCAGCAGGCTGGCAGTTGAAGCTTTCTTT. It codes for CASRLAVEAFF. This chain links TRBV6-5 with TRBJ1-1; no firm D call. Trimming stripped 6 bases from V and 7 bases from J, with 9 bases between. This CDR3 is built from 11 residues. The germline V gene encodes CDR1 MNHEY and CDR2 SVGAGI.

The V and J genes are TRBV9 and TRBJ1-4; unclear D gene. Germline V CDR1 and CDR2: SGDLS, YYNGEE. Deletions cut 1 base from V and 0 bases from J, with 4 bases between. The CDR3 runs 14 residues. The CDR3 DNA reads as TGTGCCAGCAGCGTACTCGCAACTAATGAAAAACTGTTTTTT. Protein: CASSVLATNEKLFF.

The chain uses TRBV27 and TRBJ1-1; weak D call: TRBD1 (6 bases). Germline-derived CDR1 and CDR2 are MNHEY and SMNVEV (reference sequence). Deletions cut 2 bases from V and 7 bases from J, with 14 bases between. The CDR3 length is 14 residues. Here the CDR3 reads CASSLTQGKGEAFF. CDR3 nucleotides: TGTGCCAGCAGTTTAACTCAGGGGAAAGGTGAAGCTTTCTTT.

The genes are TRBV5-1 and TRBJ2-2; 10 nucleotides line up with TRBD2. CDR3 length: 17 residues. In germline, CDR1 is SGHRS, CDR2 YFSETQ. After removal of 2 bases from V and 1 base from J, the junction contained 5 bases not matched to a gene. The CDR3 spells CASSFSLAGGNTGELFF. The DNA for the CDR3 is TGCGCCAGCAGCTTTTCCTTAGCGGGAGGGAACACCGGGGAGCTGTTTTTT. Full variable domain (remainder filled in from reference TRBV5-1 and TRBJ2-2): KAGVTQTPRYLIKTRGQQVTLSCSPISGHRSVSWYQQTPGQGLQFLFEYFSETQRNKGNFPGRFSGRQFSNSRSEMNVSTLELGDSALYLCASSFSLAGGNTGELFFGEGSRLTVL.

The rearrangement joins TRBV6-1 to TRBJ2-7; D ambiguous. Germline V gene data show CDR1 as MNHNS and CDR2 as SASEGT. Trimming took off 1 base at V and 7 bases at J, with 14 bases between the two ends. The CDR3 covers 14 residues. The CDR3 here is CASSEGPRNAEQYF. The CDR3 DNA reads TGTGCCAGCAGTGAAGGCCCCAGGAATGCGGAGCAGTACTTC.

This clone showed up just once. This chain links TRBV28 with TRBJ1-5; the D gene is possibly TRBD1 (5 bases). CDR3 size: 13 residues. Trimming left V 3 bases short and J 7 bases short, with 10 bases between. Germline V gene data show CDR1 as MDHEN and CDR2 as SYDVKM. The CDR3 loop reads CASSFQGGQPQHF. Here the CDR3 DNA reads TGTGCCAGCAGTTTCCAGGGTGGCCAGCCCCAGCATTTT.

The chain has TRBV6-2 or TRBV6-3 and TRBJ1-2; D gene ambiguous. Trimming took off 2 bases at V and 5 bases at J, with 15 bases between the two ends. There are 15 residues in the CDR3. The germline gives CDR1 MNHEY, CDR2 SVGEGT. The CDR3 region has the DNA TGTGCCAGCAGTTACGAGGCCGCGAGGCTTTATGGCTACACCTTC. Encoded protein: CASSYEAARLYGYTF.

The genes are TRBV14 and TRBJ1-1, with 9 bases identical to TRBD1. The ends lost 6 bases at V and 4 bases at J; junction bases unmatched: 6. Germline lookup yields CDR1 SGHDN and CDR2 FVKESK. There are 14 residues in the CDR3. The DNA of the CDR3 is TGTGCCAGCAGGGAGACAGGGGGATCCACTGAAGCTTTCTTT. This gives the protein CASRETGGSTEAFF.

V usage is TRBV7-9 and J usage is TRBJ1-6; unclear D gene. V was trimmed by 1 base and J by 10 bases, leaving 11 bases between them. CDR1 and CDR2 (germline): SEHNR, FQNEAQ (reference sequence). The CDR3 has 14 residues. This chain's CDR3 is CASSLDGEASPLHF. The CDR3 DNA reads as TGTGCCAGCAGCTTAGACGGGGAAGCCTCACCCCTCCACTTT.

CDR3 sequence: CASSALTGHEQFF. The CDR3, as DNA: TGTGCCAGCAGTGCCCTGACTGGCCATGAGCAGTTCTTC. The V call is TRBV12-3 or TRBV12-4, the J call TRBJ2-1; D unclear. The CDR3 consists of 13 residues. Trimming shortened V by 5 bases and J by 8 bases, and 13 bases separated the two germline ends.

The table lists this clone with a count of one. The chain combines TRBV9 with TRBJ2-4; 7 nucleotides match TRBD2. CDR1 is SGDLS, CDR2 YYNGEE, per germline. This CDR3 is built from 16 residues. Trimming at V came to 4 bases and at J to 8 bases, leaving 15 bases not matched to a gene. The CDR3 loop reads CASSHGGGERRDIQYF. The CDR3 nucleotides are TGTGCCAGCAGCCATGGGGGAGGGGAAAGAAGGGACATTCAGTACTTC.

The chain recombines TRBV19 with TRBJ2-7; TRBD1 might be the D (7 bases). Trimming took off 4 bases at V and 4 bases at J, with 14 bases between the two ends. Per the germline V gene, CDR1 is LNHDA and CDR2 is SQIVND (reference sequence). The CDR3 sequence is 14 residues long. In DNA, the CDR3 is TGTGCCAGTAGTAGCGGGACAGCCTATTACGAGCAGTACTTC. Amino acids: CASSSGTAYYEQYF.

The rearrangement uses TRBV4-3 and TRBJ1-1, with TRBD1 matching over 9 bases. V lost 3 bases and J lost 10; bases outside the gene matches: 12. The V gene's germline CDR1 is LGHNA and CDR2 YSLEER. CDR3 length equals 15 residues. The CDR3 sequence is CASSQDPGQGVGAFF. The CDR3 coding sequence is TGCGCCAGCAGCCAGGATCCGGGACAGGGCGTTGGAGCTTTCTTT.

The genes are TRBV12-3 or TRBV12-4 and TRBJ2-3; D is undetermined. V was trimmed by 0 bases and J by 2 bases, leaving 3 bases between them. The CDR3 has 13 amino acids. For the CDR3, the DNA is TGTGCCAGCAGTTTAGCCCACACAGATACGCAGTATTTT. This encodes CASSLAHTDTQYF.

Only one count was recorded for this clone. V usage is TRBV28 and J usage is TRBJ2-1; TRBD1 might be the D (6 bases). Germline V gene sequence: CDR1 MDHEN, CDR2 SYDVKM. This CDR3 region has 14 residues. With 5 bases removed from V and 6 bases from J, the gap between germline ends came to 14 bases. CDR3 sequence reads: CASSQQGWTNEQFF. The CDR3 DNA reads TGTGCCAGCAGTCAACAGGGTTGGACCAATGAGCAGTTCTTC.